The present TCR beta chain was sequenced within a study of metastatic and nonmetastatic thyroid tumors. Study context: Repertoires from blood and tumor or nodule tissue of malignant and benign thyroid patients were compared. Study conclusions and caveats: In both blood and tumor samples, TCR beta diversity was reported significantly higher for malignant than benign nodules.

How the authors handled the data: A classifier of distant metastasis in papillary thyroid cancer was built from CDR3 differences (across clinicopathological groups). TCRdb re-called the PCR reads via MiXCR. The V and J calls, along with clone size, are taken from TCRdb and not from the paper's own processing. The table includes about 39,000 clones, 9% to 14% detected once. The germline V and J ends were trimmed by 3 bases and 4 bases, with 16 bases remaining between them. CDR3 length: 16 amino acids. The germline gives CDR1 MNHEY, CDR2 SMNVEV (reference sequence). Thyroid surgery was preceded by no treatment in any patient. This clone was found many times. Its antigen is unidentified.

The source is a male donor with papillary thyroid cancer or a benign thyroid nodule (not recorded which). Some clones in this sample may be carry-over from other donors' samples. Input material: blood. The chain recombines TRBV27 with TRBJ2-1; D might be TRBD2 (7 bases). The CDR3 region has the DNA TGTGCCAGCAGTTTTCTAGGGGGGGTTGCTTACAATGAGCAGTTCTTC. Translating it yields CASSFLGGVAYNEQFF.